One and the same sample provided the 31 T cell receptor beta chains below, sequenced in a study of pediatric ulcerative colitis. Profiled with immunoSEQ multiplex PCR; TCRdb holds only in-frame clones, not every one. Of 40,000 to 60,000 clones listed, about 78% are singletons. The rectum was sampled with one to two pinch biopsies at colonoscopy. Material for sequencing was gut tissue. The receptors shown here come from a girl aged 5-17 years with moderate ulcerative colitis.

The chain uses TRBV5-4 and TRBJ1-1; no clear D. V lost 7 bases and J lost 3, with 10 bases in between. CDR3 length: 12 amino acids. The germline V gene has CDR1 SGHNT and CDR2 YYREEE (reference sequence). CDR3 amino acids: CASGIWDTEAFF. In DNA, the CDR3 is TGTGCCAGCGGGATATGGGACACTGAAGCTTTCTTT. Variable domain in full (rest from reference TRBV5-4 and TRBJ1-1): ETGVTQSPTHLIKTRGQQVTLRCSSQSGHNTVSWYQQALGQGPQFIFQYYREEENGRGNFPPRFSGLQFPNYSSELNVNALELDDSALYLCASGIWDTEAFFGQGTRLTVV.

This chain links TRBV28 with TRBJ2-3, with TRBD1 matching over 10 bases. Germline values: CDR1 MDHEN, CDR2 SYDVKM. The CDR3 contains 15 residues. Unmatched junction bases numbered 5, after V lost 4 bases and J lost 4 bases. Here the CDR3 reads CASSSSGQGADTQYF. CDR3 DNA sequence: TGTGCCAGCAGTTCTTCCGGACAGGGGGCAGATACGCAGTATTTT.

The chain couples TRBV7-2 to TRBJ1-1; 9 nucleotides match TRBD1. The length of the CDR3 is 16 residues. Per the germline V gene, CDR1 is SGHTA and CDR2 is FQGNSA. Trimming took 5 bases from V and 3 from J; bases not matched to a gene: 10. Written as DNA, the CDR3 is TGTGCCAGCAGCCCGTGGACAGGGGCAAGGGACACTGAAGCTTTCTTT. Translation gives CASSPWTGARDTEAFF.

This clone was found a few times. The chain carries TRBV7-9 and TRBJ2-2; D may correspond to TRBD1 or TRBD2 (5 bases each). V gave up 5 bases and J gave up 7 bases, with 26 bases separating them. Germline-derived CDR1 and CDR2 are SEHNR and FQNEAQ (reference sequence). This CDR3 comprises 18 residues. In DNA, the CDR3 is TGTGCCAGCAGCCTAAGGTGCCTTCCGGGACGTCAGATCGGGGAGCTGTTTTTT. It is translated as CASSLRCLPGRQIGELFF. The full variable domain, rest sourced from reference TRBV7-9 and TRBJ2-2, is DTGVSQNPRHKITKRGQNVTFRCDPISEHNRLYWYRQTLGQGPEFLTYFQNEAQLEKSRLLSDRFSAERPKGSFSTLEIQRTEQGDSAMYLCASSLRCLPGRQIGELFFGEGSRLTVL.

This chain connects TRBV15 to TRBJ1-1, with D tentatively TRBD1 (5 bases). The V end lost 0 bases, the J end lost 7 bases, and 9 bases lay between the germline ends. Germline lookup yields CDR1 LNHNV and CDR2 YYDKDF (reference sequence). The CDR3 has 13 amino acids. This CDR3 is CATSRDRGNEAFF. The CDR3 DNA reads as TGTGCCACCAGCAGAGATCGGGGGAATGAAGCTTTCTTT.

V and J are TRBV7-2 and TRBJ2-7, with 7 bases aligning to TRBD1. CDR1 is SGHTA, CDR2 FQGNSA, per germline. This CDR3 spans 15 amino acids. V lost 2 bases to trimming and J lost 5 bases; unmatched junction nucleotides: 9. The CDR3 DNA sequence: TGTGCCAGCAGCTTAAACCTAGGACAGGAGAACGAGCAGTACTTC. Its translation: CASSLNLGQENEQYF.

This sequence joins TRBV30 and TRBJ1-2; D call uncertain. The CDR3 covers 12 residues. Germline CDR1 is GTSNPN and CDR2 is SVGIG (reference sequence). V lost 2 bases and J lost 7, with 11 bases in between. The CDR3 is CAWSSSFGGYTF. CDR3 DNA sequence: TGTGCCTGGAGTAGCTCGTTCGGTGGCTACACCTTC.

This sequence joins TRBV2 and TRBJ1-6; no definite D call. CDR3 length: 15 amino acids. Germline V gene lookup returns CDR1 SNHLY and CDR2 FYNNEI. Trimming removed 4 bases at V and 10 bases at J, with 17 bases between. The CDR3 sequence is CASSVDRPVRSPLHF. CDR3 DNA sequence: TGTGCCAGCAGTGTCGATCGCCCTGTGAGATCACCCCTCCACTTT.

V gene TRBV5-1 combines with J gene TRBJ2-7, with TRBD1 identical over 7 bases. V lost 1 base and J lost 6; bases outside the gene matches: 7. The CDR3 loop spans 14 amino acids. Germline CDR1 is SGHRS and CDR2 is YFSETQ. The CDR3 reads CASSLTGDGGEQYF. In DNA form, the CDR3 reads TGCGCCAGCAGCTTGACAGGGGACGGCGGCGAGCAGTACTTC. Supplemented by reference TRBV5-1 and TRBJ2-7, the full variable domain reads KAGVTQTPRYLIKTRGQQVTLSCSPISGHRSVSWYQQTPGQGLQFLFEYFSETQRNKGNFPGRFSGRQFSNSRSEMNVSTLELGDSALYLCASSLTGDGGEQYFGPGTRLTVT.

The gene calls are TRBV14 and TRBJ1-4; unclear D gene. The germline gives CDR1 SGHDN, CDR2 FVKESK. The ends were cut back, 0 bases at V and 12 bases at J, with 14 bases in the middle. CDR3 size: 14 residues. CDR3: CASSQDRVAPQLFF. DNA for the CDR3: TGTGCCAGCAGCCAAGATCGGGTGGCGCCCCAACTGTTTTTT.

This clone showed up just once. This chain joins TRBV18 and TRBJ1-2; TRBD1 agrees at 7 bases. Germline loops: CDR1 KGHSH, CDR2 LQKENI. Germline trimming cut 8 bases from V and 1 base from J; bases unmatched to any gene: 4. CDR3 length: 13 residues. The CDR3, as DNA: TGTGCCAGCCCAGGGACAGATAACTATGGCTACACCTTC. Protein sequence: CASPGTDNYGYTF.

This CDR3 reads CSGTSGTRAEQYF. The CDR3 DNA sequence: TGCAGCGGAACTAGCGGAACTAGGGCCGAGCAGTACTTC. V is TRBV29-1 and J is TRBJ2-7, with 8 positions matching TRBD2. CDR3 length equals 13 residues. Germline loops: CDR1 SQVTM, CDR2 ANQGSEA. After removal of 7 bases from V and 6 bases from J, the junction contained 11 bases not matched to a gene.

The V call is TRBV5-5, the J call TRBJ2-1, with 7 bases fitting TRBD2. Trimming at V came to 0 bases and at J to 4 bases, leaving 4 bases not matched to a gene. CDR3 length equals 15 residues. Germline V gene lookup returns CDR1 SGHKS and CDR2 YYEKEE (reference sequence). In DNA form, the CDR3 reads TGTGCCAGCAGCTTGGTAAGGACTAGGTACAATGAGCAGTTCTTC. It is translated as CASSLVRTRYNEQFF.

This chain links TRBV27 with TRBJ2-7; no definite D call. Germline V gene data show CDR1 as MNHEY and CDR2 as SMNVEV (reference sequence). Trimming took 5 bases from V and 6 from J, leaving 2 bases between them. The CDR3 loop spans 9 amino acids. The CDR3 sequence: CASSVEQYF. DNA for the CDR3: TGTGCCAGCAGTGTCGAGCAGTACTTC.

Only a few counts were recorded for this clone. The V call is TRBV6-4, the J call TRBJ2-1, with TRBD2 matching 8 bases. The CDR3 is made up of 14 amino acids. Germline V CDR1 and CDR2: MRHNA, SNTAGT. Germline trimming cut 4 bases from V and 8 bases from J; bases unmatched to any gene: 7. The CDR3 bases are TGTGCCAGCAGTGCCGGGACTAGTAGCGATGAGCAGTTCTTC. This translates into CASSAGTSSDEQFF.

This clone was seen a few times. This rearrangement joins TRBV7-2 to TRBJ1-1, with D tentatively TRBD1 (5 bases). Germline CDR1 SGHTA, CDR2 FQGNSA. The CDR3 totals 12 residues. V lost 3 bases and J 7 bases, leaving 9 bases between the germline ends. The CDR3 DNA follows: TGTGCCAGCAGCTTTCCGGGACGTGAAGCTTTCTTT. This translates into CASSFPGREAFF.

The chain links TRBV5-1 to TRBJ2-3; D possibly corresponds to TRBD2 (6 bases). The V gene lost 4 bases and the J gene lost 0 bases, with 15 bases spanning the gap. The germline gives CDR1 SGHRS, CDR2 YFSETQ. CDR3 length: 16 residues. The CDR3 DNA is TGCGCCAGCAGCGGGGGGACGGGACCAAGCACAGATACGCAGTATTTT. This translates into CASSGGTGPSTDTQYF.

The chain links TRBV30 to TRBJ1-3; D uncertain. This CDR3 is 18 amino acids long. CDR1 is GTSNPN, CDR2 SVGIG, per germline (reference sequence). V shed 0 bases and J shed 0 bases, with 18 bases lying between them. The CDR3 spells CAWSVLFGRLHSGNTIYF. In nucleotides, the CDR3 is TGTGCCTGGAGTGTACTATTCGGGCGGCTACACTCTGGAAACACCATATATTTT.

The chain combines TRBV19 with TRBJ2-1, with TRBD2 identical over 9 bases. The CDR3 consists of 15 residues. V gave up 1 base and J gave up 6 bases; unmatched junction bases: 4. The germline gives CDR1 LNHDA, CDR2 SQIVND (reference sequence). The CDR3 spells CASSIGTSEGNEQFF. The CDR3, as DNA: TGTGCCAGTAGTATAGGGACTAGCGAGGGCAATGAGCAGTTCTTC.

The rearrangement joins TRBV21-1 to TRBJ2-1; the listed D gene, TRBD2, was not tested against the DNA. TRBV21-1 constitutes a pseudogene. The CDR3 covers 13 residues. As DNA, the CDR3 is TGTGCCAGCGAGGGACTAGCGCGCAATGAGCAGTTCTTC. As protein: CASEGLARNEQFF.

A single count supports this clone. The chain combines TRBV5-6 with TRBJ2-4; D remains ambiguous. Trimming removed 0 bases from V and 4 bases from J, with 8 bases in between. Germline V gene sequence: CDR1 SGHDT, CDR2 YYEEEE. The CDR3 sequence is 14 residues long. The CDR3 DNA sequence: TGTGCCAGCAGCTTGGAACCGGGTAAAAACATTCAGTACTTC. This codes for CASSLEPGKNIQYF. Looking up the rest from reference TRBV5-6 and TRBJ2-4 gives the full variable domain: DAGVTQSPTHLIKTRGQQVTLRCSPKSGHDTVSWYQQALGQGPQFIFQYYEEEERQRGNFPDRFSGHQFPNYSSELNVNALLLGDSALYLCASSLEPGKNIQYFGAGTRLSVL.

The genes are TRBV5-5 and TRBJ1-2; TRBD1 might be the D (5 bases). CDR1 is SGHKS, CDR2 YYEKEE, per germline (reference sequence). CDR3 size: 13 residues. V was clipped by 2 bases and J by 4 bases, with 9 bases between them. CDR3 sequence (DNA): TGTGCCAGCAGCTTCGGGGGAAGCTATGGCTACACCTTC. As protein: CASSFGGSYGYTF.

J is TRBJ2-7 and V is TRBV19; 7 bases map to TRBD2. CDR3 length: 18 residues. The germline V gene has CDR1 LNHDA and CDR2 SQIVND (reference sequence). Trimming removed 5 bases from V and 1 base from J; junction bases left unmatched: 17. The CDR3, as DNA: TGTGCCAGTAGTCCTCAAAGCCCGCGGGGGATGATATCCTACGAGCAGTACTTC. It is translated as CASSPQSPRGMISYEQYF.

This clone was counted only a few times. As DNA, the CDR3 is TGTGCCAGCAGCTTAAACAGGATTCAGCCCCAGCATTTT. Protein sequence: CASSLNRIQPQHF. The V call is TRBV7-3, the J call TRBJ1-5; possible D gene TRBD1, 5 bases. V was trimmed by 1 base and J by 6 bases, leaving 7 bases between them. Germline CDR1 reads SGHTA; CDR2 reads FQGTGA. CDR3 length: 13 amino acids.

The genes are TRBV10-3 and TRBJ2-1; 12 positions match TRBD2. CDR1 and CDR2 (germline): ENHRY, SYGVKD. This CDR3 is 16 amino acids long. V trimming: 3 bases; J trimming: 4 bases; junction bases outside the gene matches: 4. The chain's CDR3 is CAISESSGGVYNEQFF. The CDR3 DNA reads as TGTGCCATCAGTGAATCTAGCGGGGGGGTATACAATGAGCAGTTCTTC.

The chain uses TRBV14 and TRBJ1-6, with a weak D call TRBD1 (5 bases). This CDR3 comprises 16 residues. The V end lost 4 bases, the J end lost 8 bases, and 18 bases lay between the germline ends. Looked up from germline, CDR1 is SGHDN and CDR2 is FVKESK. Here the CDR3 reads CASSLRAGGGDSPLHF. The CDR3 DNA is TGTGCCAGCAGCCTTCGGGCAGGCGGGGGTGATTCACCCCTCCACTTT.

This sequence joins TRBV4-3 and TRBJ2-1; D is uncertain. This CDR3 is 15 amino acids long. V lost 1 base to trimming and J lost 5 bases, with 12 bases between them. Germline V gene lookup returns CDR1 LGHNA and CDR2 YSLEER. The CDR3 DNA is TGCGCCAGCAGCCAAGTTTCCAGGAACAACAATGAGCAGTTCTTC. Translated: CASSQVSRNNNEQFF.

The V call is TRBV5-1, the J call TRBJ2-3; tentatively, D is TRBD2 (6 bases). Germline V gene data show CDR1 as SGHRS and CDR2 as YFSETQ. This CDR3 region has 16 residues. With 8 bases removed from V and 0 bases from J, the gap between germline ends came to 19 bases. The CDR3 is CASYRIAGSSTDTQYF. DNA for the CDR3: TGCGCCAGTTACAGGATCGCGGGATCTAGCACAGATACGCAGTATTTT.

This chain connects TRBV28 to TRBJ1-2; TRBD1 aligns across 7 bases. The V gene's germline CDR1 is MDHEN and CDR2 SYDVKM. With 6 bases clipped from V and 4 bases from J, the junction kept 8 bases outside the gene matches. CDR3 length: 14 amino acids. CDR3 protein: CASRDPQGVYGYTF. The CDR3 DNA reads TGTGCCAGCAGAGACCCCCAGGGGGTCTATGGCTACACCTTC.

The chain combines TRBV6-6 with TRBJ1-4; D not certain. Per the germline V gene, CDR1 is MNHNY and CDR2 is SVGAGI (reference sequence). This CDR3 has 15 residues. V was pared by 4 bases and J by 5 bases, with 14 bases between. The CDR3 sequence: CASSSQVSRNEKLFF. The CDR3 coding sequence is TGTGCCAGCAGTTCTCAGGTCAGCCGCAATGAAAAACTGTTTTTT.

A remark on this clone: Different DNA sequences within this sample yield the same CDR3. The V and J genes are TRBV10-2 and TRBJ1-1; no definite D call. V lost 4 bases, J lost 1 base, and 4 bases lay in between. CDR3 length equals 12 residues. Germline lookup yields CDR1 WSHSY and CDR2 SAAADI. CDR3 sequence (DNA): TGCGCCAGCAGTGGGGGGAACACTGAAGCTTTCTTT. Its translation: CASSGGNTEAFF.